Presented here are 23 T cell receptor beta chains from one specimen sequenced in a study of blood T cells in healthy people across ages. Combining a sample-barcoded 5' primer with a J-beta primer mix, a second PCR ran for 7 to 11 cycles. TCRdb fed the 5' RACE reads into MiXCR, producing one record per CDR3 protein. The sample lists roughly 640,000 distinct CDR3 sequences; 25% to 30% were seen once. The sample was blood. These receptors all stem from a woman older than 75 in good health.

V usage is TRBV15 and J usage is TRBJ2-1; 8 bases map to TRBD1. This CDR3 comprises 14 residues. CDR1 is LNHNV, CDR2 YYDKDF, per germline (reference sequence). V lost 4 bases and J lost 10; bases outside the gene matches: 9. As DNA, the CDR3 is TGTGCCACCAGCACAGGCGGACAGGGCCGCGAGCAGTTCTTC. Residues: CATSTGGQGREQFF.

In this sample, this clonotype turned up many times. This sequence joins TRBV7-2 and TRBJ1-6, with 7 nucleotides matching TRBD1. The ends lost 5 bases at V and 7 bases at J; junction bases unmatched: 8. CDR1 and CDR2 (germline): SGHTA, FQGNSA. CDR3 length: 15 residues. The CDR3 sequence is CASSPVRDRNSPLHF. CDR3 bases: TGTGCCAGCAGCCCCGTCCGGGACAGAAATTCACCCCTCCACTTT.

This clonotype was recorded at least ten times. CDR3 sequence: CSATPTAYEQYF. The CDR3 DNA reads TGCAGTGCTACCCCGACGGCCTACGAGCAGTACTTC. The chain joins TRBV20-1 to TRBJ2-7; unclear D gene. V was clipped by 4 bases and J by 2 bases, with 9 bases between them. This CDR3 is 12 amino acids long. CDR1 and CDR2 (germline): DFQATT, SNEGSKA (reference sequence).

This clonotype was counted only a few times. The V gene is TRBV18, the J gene TRBJ2-5, with a possible D match to TRBD2 (5 bases). Germline lookup yields CDR1 KGHSH and CDR2 LQKENI. V lost 3 bases to trimming and J lost 5 bases, with 16 bases between them. CDR3 length: 15 amino acids. CDR3 loop: CASSPDNRTGETQYF. The CDR3 DNA sequence: TGTGCCAGCTCACCCGACAATCGGACTGGGGAGACCCAGTACTTC.

The J gene is TRBJ2-1, the V gene TRBV18; the match to TRBD2 covers 14 bases. There are 14 residues in the CDR3. V was pared by 8 bases and J by 7 bases, with 4 bases of the junction left unmatched. Germline CDR1 reads KGHSH; CDR2 reads LQKENI. Here the CDR3 DNA reads TGTGCCAGCCGGACTAGCGGGGGGAATAATGAGCAGTTCTTC. Protein product: CASRTSGGNNEQFF. Full variable domain (remainder filled in from reference TRBV18 and TRBJ2-1): NAGVMQNPRHLVRRRGQEARLRCSPMKGHSHVYWYRQLPEEGLKFMVYLQKENIIDESGMPKERFSAEFPKEGPSILRIQQVVRGDSAAYFCASRTSGGNNEQFFGPGTRLTVL.

This clonotype was picked up many times. The V and J genes are TRBV4-1 and TRBJ2-2; D gene ambiguous. The V end was cut by 3 bases, the J end by 5 bases, with 4 bases between. CDR1 and CDR2 from the germline V gene are MGHRA and YSYEKL. The CDR3 totals 12 residues. The CDR3 bases are TGCGCCAGCAGCCACATTACCGGGGAGCTGTTTTTT. It specifies CASSHITGELFF.

Concerning this clonotype: Just one base apart from a much larger clone, this may be a read error. In DNA form, the CDR3 reads TGTGCCTGGAGAACAGGGGCTACACGAGATACGCAGTATTTT. The encoded protein is CAWRTGATRDTQYF. V is TRBV30 and J is TRBJ2-3; TRBD1 matches 7 bases. The ends lost 3 bases at V and 5 bases at J; junction bases unmatched: 8. In germline, CDR1 is GTSNPN, CDR2 SVGIG (reference sequence). This CDR3 is 14 amino acids long.

This clonotype was observed at least ten times. This chain uses TRBV29-1 with TRBJ2-7; D unclear. The CDR3 has 13 amino acids. V dropped 6 bases and J dropped 4 bases, with 16 bases sitting between them. CDR1 and CDR2 from the germline V gene are SQVTM and ANQGSEA. The CDR3 nucleotides read TGCAGCGTGGCTTCGGGCCCCTCTTACGAGCAGTACTTC. As protein: CSVASGPSYEQYF.

This chain links TRBV7-2 with TRBJ2-7; TRBD1 might be the D (6 bases). Germline V lookup: CDR1 SGHTA, CDR2 FQGNSA. Between the trimmed V and J ends, which lost 5 bases and 2 bases, there was a span of 13 bases. The CDR3 runs to 14 residues. CDR3 sequence: CASSVRDTPYEQYF. The CDR3 DNA sequence: TGTGCCAGCAGCGTCCGGGACACCCCCTACGAGCAGTACTTC.

This clonotype was picked up a small number of times. The chain links TRBV27 to TRBJ2-2; either TRBD1 or TRBD2 may supply D (5 bases each). V lost 2 bases, J lost 4 bases, and 20 bases lay in between. Per germline, CDR1 MNHEY and CDR2 SMNVEV (reference sequence). CDR3 size: 18 residues. CDR3 coding DNA: TGTGCCAGCAGTTTACGGGCTACAACCCTGGGGACCACCGGGGAGCTGTTTTTT. This codes for CASSLRATTLGTTGELFF.

This clonotype was seen repeatedly, ten times or more. J is TRBJ1-1 and V is TRBV7-2, with 8 bases matching TRBD1. Germline V lookup: CDR1 SGHTA, CDR2 FQGNSA. CDR3 length: 13 residues. The V and J ends lost 5 bases and 6 bases, in that order; junction bases with no gene match: 5. CDR3 sequence: CASSPDRGPEAFF. The CDR3 DNA reads as TGTGCCAGCAGCCCAGACAGGGGCCCTGAAGCTTTCTTT.

This clonotype was counted ten times or more. Germline and junction disagree at one end, which may indicate a read error. The J gene is TRBJ2-7, the V gene TRBV7-6; D not certain. The CDR3 has 13 amino acids. Germline V gives CDR1 SGHVS, CDR2 FNYEAQ. CDR3: CASSPRTGYEQYF. DNA of the CDR3: TGCGCCAGCAGCCCCCGTACTGGCTACGAGCAGTACTTC.

This clonotype was observed at least ten times. The V call is TRBV7-9, the J call TRBJ2-1, with TRBD1 as a possible D gene (6 bases). The CDR3 has 15 residues. Trimming stripped 4 bases from V and 0 bases from J, with 10 bases between. The germline V gene has CDR1 SEHNR and CDR2 FQNEAQ (reference sequence). CDR3 nucleotides: TGTGCCAGCAGCTACCAGGGGAGCTCCTACAATGAGCAGTTCTTC. Its translation: CASSYQGSSYNEQFF.

This clonotype was recorded a few times. The chain carries TRBV4-2 and TRBJ1-1, with D maybe TRBD1 (6 bases). CDR3 length equals 15 residues. From germline, CDR1 is LGHNA and CDR2 YNFKEQ. V was cut by 3 bases and J by 1 base, with 12 bases left in between. CDR3 DNA: TGTGCCAGCAGCCAGGGGGCGGGGGCGAACACTGAAGCTTTCTTT. This sequence encodes CASSQGAGANTEAFF.

As regards this clonotype: Just one base apart from a much larger clone, this may be a read error. The CDR3 loop is CASSKGGRETQYF. CDR3 in DNA: TGTGCCAGCAGCAAAGGGGGGAGGGAGACCCAGTACTTC. This chain uses TRBV21-1 with TRBJ2-5; no check of the table's D call, TRBD2, against the DNA was made. TRBV21-1 is a pseudogene. This CDR3 has 13 amino acids.

V gene TRBV2 combines with J gene TRBJ1-1; possible D gene TRBD1, 6 bases. This CDR3 region has 16 residues. Trimming took 2 bases from V and 4 from J, leaving 17 bases between them. Germline CDR1 and CDR2: SNHLY and FYNNEI. In DNA, the CDR3 is TGTGCCAGCAGTGAAACGAAGGGGGGCGCGGCCACTGAAGCTTTCTTT. Its translation is CASSETKGGAATEAFF.

This chain links TRBV5-1 with TRBJ2-4, with D uncertain. Germline values: CDR1 SGHRS, CDR2 YFSETQ. The V end lost 3 bases, the J end lost 8 bases, and 15 bases lay between the germline ends. CDR3 length equals 14 residues. The CDR3 loop reads CASSSVGPPDIQYF. The CDR3 DNA is TGCGCCAGCAGCTCCGTCGGGCCGCCGGACATTCAGTACTTC.

This clonotype was detected a few times. A much larger clonotype is one base distant, so this may be a read error. The chain recombines TRBV7-2 with TRBJ2-1, with 8 bases aligning to TRBD2. With 5 bases clipped from V and 8 bases from J, the junction kept 8 bases outside the gene matches. This CDR3 region has 14 residues. CDR1 and CDR2 from the germline V gene are SGHTA and FQGNSA. The CDR3 is CASSPLAEGYEQFF. CDR3 sequence (DNA): TGTGCCAGCAGCCCACTAGCGGAGGGCTATGAGCAGTTCTTC.

In this sample, this clonotype turned up once. V is TRBV12-3 or TRBV12-4 and J is TRBJ2-1, with D unresolved. CDR3 length: 13 amino acids. V was shortened by 5 bases and J by 8 bases, with 13 bases between the two germline ends. Written as DNA, the CDR3 is TGTGCCAGCAGTCGGTCGGGTAGGGATGAGCAGTTCTTC. Translating it yields CASSRSGRDEQFF.

This clonotype was seen more than once but under ten times. This chain joins TRBV20-1 and TRBJ1-5; 9 positions match TRBD1. Germline V gene lookup returns CDR1 DFQATT and CDR2 SNEGSKA (reference sequence). CDR3 length equals 15 residues. V shed 3 bases and J 4 bases; nucleotides not matched to a gene: 7. The CDR3 DNA reads as TGCAGTGCTAGGATTACAGGGGGCTCAAATCAGCCCCAGCATTTT. Translating gives CSARITGGSNQPQHF.

Regarding this clonotype: This clone may be a read error of a much larger clone one base away. The gene calls are TRBV2 and TRBJ2-7; 8 nucleotides line up with TRBD2. The J segment lost 3 bases and the V segment lost 11 bases, leaving 15 bases of the junction unmatched. The CDR3 is 15 amino acids. Germline values: CDR1 SNHLY, CDR2 FYNNEI. Here the CDR3 reads CAGTPTGTSGYEQYF. The CDR3 nucleotides are TGTGCCGGCACCCCCACCGGGACTAGTGGCTACGAGCAGTACTTC.

In this sample, this clonotype turned up once. At one end the junction does not follow the germline gene, possibly because of a read error. V gene TRBV4-3 combines with J gene TRBJ2-7, with 7 bases matching TRBD2. CDR3 size: 17 residues. CDR1 and CDR2 from the germline V gene are LGHNA and YSLEER. As DNA, the CDR3 is TGCGCCAGCAGCCAAGATCTTCCCCGGGGGGTATCCTACGAGCGGTACTTC. Translated: CASSQDLPRGVSYERYF.

In its sample, this clonotype was seen a few times. The CDR3 bases are TGCAGTGCGCCAATGAGCGGGGGGGCCGCTACGCAGTATTTT. This codes for CSAPMSGGAATQYF. V is TRBV20-1 and J is TRBJ2-3, with TRBD2 matching 10 bases. This CDR3 region has 14 residues. Germline CDR1 DFQATT, CDR2 SNEGSKA (reference sequence). J gave up 8 bases and V 6 bases, and 11 bases lay outside the gene matches.